This TCR beta chain is drawn from a study of tissue T cells after allogeneic stem cell transplantation. General observations from the study: Across patients, clones rarely overlapped, yet motif clusters were shared tissue-specifically. Tissue-detected TCR repertoire was only partly captured by blood and spleen T cells. Within patients, tissue anatomy strongly shaped TCR repertoire composition.

The V segment lost 0 bases and the J segment 4 bases; nucleotides outside the gene matches: 4. Germline V CDR1 and CDR2: GKSSPN, SITVG. The CDR3 is made up of 15 amino acids. A few counts support this clone. Its antigen is undetermined. The listed genes are named as in mouse. The read comes to an end 1 residue before the CDR3 does, leaving the germline J gene to fill in the end. CDR3 sequences, V/J genes, frequencies and template counts came from survey-depth TCRbeta sequencing. Profiled with immunoSEQ multiplex PCR; TCRdb holds only in-frame clones, not every one. Among nearly 50,000 clones listed, approximately 73% were seen once.

The receptor was isolated from a pool of C57BL/6 mice in good health. The chain links TRBV31 to TRBJ2-7, with 12 bases lining up with TRBD2. Material for sequencing was sorted cells pooled from one or two spleens. The part of the CDR3 DNA that was read is TGTGCCTGGAGTCTAGTGGGACTGGGGGGATATGAACAGTAC. It encodes CAWSLVGLGGYEQY. The entire CDR3 protein is CAWSLVGLGGYEQYF.